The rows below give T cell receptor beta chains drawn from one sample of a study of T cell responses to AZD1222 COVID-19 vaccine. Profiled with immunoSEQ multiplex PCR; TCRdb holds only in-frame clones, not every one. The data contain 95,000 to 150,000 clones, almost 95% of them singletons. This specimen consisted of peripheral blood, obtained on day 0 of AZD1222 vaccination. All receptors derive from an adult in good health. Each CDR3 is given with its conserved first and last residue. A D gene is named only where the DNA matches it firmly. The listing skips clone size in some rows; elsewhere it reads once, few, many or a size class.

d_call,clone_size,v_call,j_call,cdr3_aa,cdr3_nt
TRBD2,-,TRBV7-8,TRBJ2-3,CASSRVGRAKNTYSDTQYF,TGTGCCAGCAGCCGAGTAGGGAGGGCCAAAAATACGTACTCAGATACGCAGTATTTT
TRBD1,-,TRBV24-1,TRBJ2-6,CATSKTGDASGANVLTF,TGTGCCACCAGTAAGACAGGGGATGCTTCTGGGGCCAACGTCCTGACTTTC
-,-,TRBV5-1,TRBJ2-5,CASSLGAQGMETQYF,TGCGCCAGCAGCTTGGGGGCCCAGGGTATGGAGACCCAGTACTTC
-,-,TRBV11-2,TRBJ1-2,CASSLAGSNYGYTF,TGTGCCAGCAGCTTAGCGGGCAGTAACTATGGCTACACCTTC
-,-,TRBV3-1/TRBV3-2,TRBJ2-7,CASSHRDRTSYEQYF,TGTGCCAGTTCACACAGGGACCGTACCTCCTACGAGCAGTACTTC
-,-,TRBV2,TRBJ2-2,CASSGPIGAGELFF,TGTGCCAGCAGTGGTCCAATCGGGGCCGGGGAGCTGTTTTTT
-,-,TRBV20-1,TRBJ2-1,CSALGGSEQFF,TGCAGTGCTTTAGGGGGGAGTGAGCAGTTCTTC
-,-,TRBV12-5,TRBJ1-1,CASGLGNTWDPEAFF,TGTGCTAGTGGTTTGGGAAACACTTGGGATCCTGAAGCTTTCTTT
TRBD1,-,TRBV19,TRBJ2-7,CASSIDLGQGAYEQYF,TGTGCCAGTAGTATAGATCTAGGACAGGGGGCCTACGAGCAGTACTTC
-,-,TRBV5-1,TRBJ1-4,CASSFNRQDEKLFF,TGCGCCAGCAGCTTTAATAGACAGGATGAAAAACTGTTTTTT
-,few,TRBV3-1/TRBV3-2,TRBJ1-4,CASSASGEKLFF,TGTGCCAGCAGCGCATCCGGTGAAAAACTGTTTTTT
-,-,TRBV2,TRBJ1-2,CASSGQVHDGYTF,TGTGCCAGCAGTGGACAGGTCCATGATGGCTACACCTTC
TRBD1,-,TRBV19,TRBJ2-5,CASSAWGTGVGETQYF,TGTGCCAGTAGTGCCTGGGGGACAGGGGTTGGAGAGACCCAGTACTTC
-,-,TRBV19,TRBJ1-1,CASALHMNTEAFF,TGTGCCAGTGCCCTACACATGAACACTGAAGCTTTCTTT
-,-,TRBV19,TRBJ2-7,CASSIARGLNYEQYF,TGTGCCAGTAGTATAGCCCGGGGGTTGAACTACGAGCAGTACTTC
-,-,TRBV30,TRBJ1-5,CAWSVLGTNQPQHF,TGTGCCTGGAGTGTATTGGGGACCAATCAGCCCCAGCATTTT
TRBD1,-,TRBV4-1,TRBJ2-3,CASSQGGQGPGDTQYF,TGCGCCAGCAGCCAGGGGGGACAGGGGCCAGGAGATACGCAGTATTTT
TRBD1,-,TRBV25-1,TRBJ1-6,CASSLLGQGNSPLHF,TGTGCCAGCAGTCTCCTAGGACAGGGAAATTCACCCCTCCACTTT
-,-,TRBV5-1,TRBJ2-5,CASSPSLQGETQYF,TGCGCCAGCAGCCCCTCTTTGCAGGGAGAGACCCAGTACTTC
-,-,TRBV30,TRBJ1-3,CAWSGGNGNTIYF,TGTGCCTGGAGTGGGGGAAATGGAAACACCATATATTTT
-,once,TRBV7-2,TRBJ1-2,CASSSPFLRTGSGYTF,TGTGCCAGCAGCTCCCCCTTCCTTAGGACGGGGAGTGGCTACACCTTC
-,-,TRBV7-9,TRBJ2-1,CASSSRTTSYNEQFF,TGTGCCAGCAGCTCCCGGACCACGTCCTACAATGAGCAGTTCTTC
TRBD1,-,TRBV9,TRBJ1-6,CASSAQAGGGGSPLHF,TGTGCCAGCAGCGCCCAGGCAGGGGGCGGTGGTTCACCCCTCCACTTT
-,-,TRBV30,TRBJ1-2,CAWSLGRPGNYGYTF,TGTGCCTGGAGCCTAGGACGACCGGGGAACTATGGCTACACCTTC
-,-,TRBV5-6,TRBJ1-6,CASSFTATFYNSPLHF,TGTGCCAGCAGCTTTACAGCGACCTTTTATAATTCACCCCTCCACTTT
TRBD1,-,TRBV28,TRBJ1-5,CASRGTDYSNQPQHF,TGTGCCAGCAGAGGGACAGATTATAGCAATCAGCCCCAGCATTTT
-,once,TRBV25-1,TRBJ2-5,CASRDQETQYF,TGTGCCAGCAGGGACCAAGAGACCCAGTACTTC
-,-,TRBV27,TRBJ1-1,CASSLGVQGTEAFF,TGTGCCAGCAGTTTAGGGGTACAGGGAACTGAAGCTTTCTTT
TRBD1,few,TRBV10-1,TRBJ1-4,CASSDLARGVRGGTANEKLFF,TGCGCCAGCAGTGACCTCGCCCGAGGTGTCAGGGGGGGGACGGCTAATGAAAAACTGTTTTTT
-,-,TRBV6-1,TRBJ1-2,CASSEAQGQLGYGYTF,TGTGCCAGCAGTGAAGCCCAAGGACAGTTGGGTTATGGCTACACCTTC
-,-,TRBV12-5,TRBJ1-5,CASGRDNQPQHF,TGTGCTAGTGGTCGGGACAATCAGCCCCAGCATTTT
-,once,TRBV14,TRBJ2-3,CASSYSGHLTDTQYF,TGTGCCAGCAGTTACTCGGGGCACCTCACAGATACGCAGTATTTT
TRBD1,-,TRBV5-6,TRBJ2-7,CASSPRDRSYEQYF,TGTGCCAGCAGTCCCCGGGACAGATCCTACGAGCAGTACTTC
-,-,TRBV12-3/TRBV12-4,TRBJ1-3,CASSLQTGNTIYF,TGTGCCAGCAGTTTGCAGACTGGAAACACCATATATTTT
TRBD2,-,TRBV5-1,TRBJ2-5,CASSSGRGNEETQYF,TGCGCCAGCAGCTCCGGGAGGGGGAATGAAGAGACCCAGTACTTC
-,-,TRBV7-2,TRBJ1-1,CASSLTRDTEAFF,TGTGCCAGCAGCTTAACTCGGGACACTGAAGCTTTCTTT
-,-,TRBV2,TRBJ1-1,CATPGSPAGGPEAFF,TGTGCCACCCCTGGTTCCCCGGCGGGGGGACCTGAAGCTTTCTTT
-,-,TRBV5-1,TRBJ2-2,CASIVGQGNTGELFF,TGCGCCAGCATCGTGGGGCAGGGGAACACCGGGGAGCTGTTTTTT
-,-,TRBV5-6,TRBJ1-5,CASSLGGVDQPQHF,TGTGCCAGCAGCTTGGGAGGGGTCGATCAGCCCCAGCATTTT
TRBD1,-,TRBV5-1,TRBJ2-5,CASSPRTGGFQETQYF,TGCGCCAGCAGCCCCCGGACAGGGGGCTTTCAAGAGACCCAGTACTTC
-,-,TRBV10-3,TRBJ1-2,CAISVGSDYGYTF,TGTGCCATCAGTGTGGGGTCAGACTATGGCTACACCTTC
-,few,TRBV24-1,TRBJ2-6,CATANSGANVLTF,TGTGCCACCGCGAACTCTGGGGCCAACGTCCTGACTTTC
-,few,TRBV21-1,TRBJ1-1,CASSKGRTAMNTEAFF,TGTGCCAGCAGCAAAGGCAGGACAGCCATGAACACTGAAGCTTTCTTT
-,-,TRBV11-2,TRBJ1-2,CASSLAQYNYGYTF,TGTGCCAGCAGCTTAGCGCAGTATAACTATGGCTACACCTTC
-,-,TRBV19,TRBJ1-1,CASSPFMNTEAFF,TGTGCCAGTAGCCCGTTCATGAACACTGAAGCTTTCTTT
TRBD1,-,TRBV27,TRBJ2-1,CASSLLGTGNFEQFF,TGTGCCAGCAGTTTACTGGGGACAGGGAATTTTGAGCAGTTCTTC
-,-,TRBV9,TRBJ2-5,CASTGGGAAQETQYF,TGTGCCAGCACCGGGGGCGGTGCGGCGCAAGAGACCCAGTACTTC
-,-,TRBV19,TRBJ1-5,CASSKGRGNQPQHF,TGTGCCAGTAGTAAGGGGCGAGGGAATCAGCCCCAGCATTTT
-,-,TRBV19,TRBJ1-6,CASSIEDNPYSPLHF,TGTGCCAGTAGTATTGAGGATAACCCTTATTCACCCCTCCACTTT